The 18 T cell receptor beta chains below come from one sample, sequenced in a study of blood T cell repertoires in COVID-19. Sequencing used immunoSEQ multiplex PCR; TCRdb keeps in-frame clones, though not all of them. The profile shows approximately 200,000 clones, about 80% of them singletons. The sample taken for sequencing was peripheral blood. The receptors here all came from a woman of 80 years or more with COVID-19, enrolled during active disease.

This chain joins TRBV2 and TRBJ2-5; 8 positions agree with TRBD2. The CDR3 is 13 residues long. The junction had 6 bases not matched to a gene; V was cut back by 8 bases and J by 4 bases. CDR1 is SNHLY and CDR2 is FYNNEI in the germline V gene. The CDR3 reads CASHTGTRETQYF. CDR3 DNA: TGTGCCAGCCATACCGGGACTAGAGAGACCCAGTACTTC.

This clone was counted once. The chain uses TRBV5-1 and TRBJ1-5; 7 bases map to TRBD1. The CDR3 is 15 residues long. CDR1 is SGHRS and CDR2 is YFSETQ in the germline V gene. V shed 1 base, J shed 2 bases, and the junction held 3 bases outside the gene matches. The CDR3 sequence is CASSLSGQGNQPQHF. Here the CDR3 DNA reads TGCGCCAGCAGCTTGTCAGGACAGGGCAATCAGCCCCAGCATTTT.

The J gene is TRBJ2-1, the V gene TRBV5-1, with D maybe TRBD2 (5 bases). Trimming pared 2 bases from V and 2 bases from J, leaving 11 bases between. CDR1 and CDR2 (germline): SGHRS, YFSETQ. This CDR3 is built from 15 residues. This CDR3 reads CASSFGGGPYNEQFF. The CDR3 region has the DNA TGCGCCAGCAGCTTTGGTGGAGGCCCCTACAATGAGCAGTTCTTC.

This chain links TRBV5-1 with TRBJ1-4, with 7 bases lining up with TRBD1. The J segment lost 0 bases and the V segment lost 4 bases, leaving 3 bases of the junction unmatched. The CDR3 is 15 amino acids. The germline V gene has CDR1 SGHRS and CDR2 YFSETQ. For the CDR3, the DNA is TGCGCCAGCAGCACAGGGGTCGCAACTAATGAAAAACTGTTTTTT. It is translated as CASSTGVATNEKLFF. The full variable domain, with the rest looked up from reference TRBV5-1 and TRBJ1-4, is KAGVTQTPRYLIKTRGQQVTLSCSPISGHRSVSWYQQTPGQGLQFLFEYFSETQRNKGNFPGRFSGRQFSNSRSEMNVSTLELGDSALYLCASSTGVATNEKLFFGSGTQLSVL.

To note about this clone: Other DNA sequences in the sample encode the same CDR3. The chain is built from TRBV3-1 (or the pseudogene TRBV3-2) and TRBJ2-7, with D possibly being TRBD2 (5 bases). CDR1 is LGHDT and CDR2 is YNNKEL in the germline V gene (reference sequence). There are 13 residues in the CDR3. Trimming took 1 base from V and 3 from J, leaving 7 bases between them. The CDR3 DNA follows: TGTGCCAGCAGCCAAGGCGGAGGCTACGAGCAGTACTTC. Protein: CASSQGGGYEQYF.

The chain is built from TRBV5-5 and TRBJ1-6, with TRBD1 matching 11 bases. This CDR3 has 17 amino acids. Germline-derived CDR1 and CDR2 are SGHKS and YYEKEE (reference sequence). Trimming removed 4 bases from V and 6 bases from J; junction bases left unmatched: 9. The chain's CDR3 is CASSARDRGFSNSPLHF. For the CDR3, the DNA is TGTGCCAGCAGCGCCCGGGACAGGGGGTTTTCTAATTCACCCCTCCACTTT.

The V and J genes are TRBV19 and TRBJ1-5; 9 bases fit TRBD1. CDR1 and CDR2 (germline): LNHDA, SQIVND (reference sequence). V gave up 6 bases and J gave up 4 bases; unmatched junction bases: 7. This CDR3 spans 15 amino acids. In DNA form, the CDR3 reads TGTGCCAGTAGCCGGGACAGGGAAGGGAATCAGCCCCAGCATTTT. Its protein is CASSRDREGNQPQHF.

The rearrangement links TRBV19 to TRBJ1-1, with TRBD1 matching over 10 bases. J lost 8 bases, V lost 5 bases, and 11 bases had no gene match. CDR3 length: 15 residues. CDR1 is LNHDA, CDR2 SQIVND, per germline (reference sequence). The CDR3 is CASSPRAGQGYEAFF. CDR3 nucleotide sequence: TGTGCCAGTAGTCCCAGGGCGGGACAGGGGTACGAAGCTTTCTTT.

The chain joins TRBV5-6 to TRBJ1-1, with 9 bases that match TRBD1. V lost 2 bases, J lost 5 bases, and 4 bases stayed unmatched. Germline V gives CDR1 SGHDT, CDR2 YYEEEE. CDR3 size: 14 residues. CDR3 DNA: TGTGCCAGCAGCTTACAGGGGGCAAGGACTGAAGCTTTCTTT. Translated, it gives CASSLQGARTEAFF.

This clone has only one observation. The chain recombines TRBV5-1 with TRBJ2-5, with TRBD2 matching over 10 bases. V dropped 4 bases and J dropped 3; count of bases not matched to a gene: 6. Germline V lookup: CDR1 SGHRS, CDR2 YFSETQ. The CDR3 sequence is 15 residues long. CDR3 DNA: TGCGCCAGCAGCCCCTCTACTAGCGGGGAAGAGACCCAGTACTTC. Translating it yields CASSPSTSGEETQYF.

The chain uses TRBV19 and TRBJ1-5; D possibly corresponds to TRBD1 (5 bases). The V end lost 6 bases, the J end lost 0 bases, and 18 bases lay between the germline ends. The CDR3 is 17 amino acids. From germline, CDR1 is LNHDA and CDR2 SQIVND (reference sequence). The CDR3 spells CASSRNPGVNSNQPQHF. For the CDR3, the DNA is TGTGCCAGTAGCAGAAACCCGGGGGTCAATAGCAATCAGCCCCAGCATTTT.

This chain connects TRBV19 to TRBJ2-1, with D uncertain. Germline loops: CDR1 LNHDA, CDR2 SQIVND (reference sequence). CDR3 length equals 12 residues. The ends were cut back, 7 bases at V and 4 bases at J, with 8 bases in the middle. CDR3 amino acids: CASNSRYNEQFF. The CDR3 coding sequence is TGTGCCAGTAACTCGCGGTACAATGAGCAGTTCTTC.

The chain uses TRBV5-1 and TRBJ2-1, with 8 bases identical to TRBD1. J gave up 7 bases and V 0 bases, and 3 bases lay outside the gene matches. CDR3 size: 14 residues. Germline CDR1 reads SGHRS; CDR2 reads YFSETQ. Here the CDR3 DNA reads TGCGCCAGCAGCTTGGGGACAGGGCTGAATGAGCAGTTCTTC. This sequence encodes CASSLGTGLNEQFF.

With regard to this clone: Other DNA sequences in this sample translate to the same CDR3. The V call is TRBV3-1 (or the pseudogene TRBV3-2), the J call TRBJ1-3; D gene ambiguous. V was trimmed by 0 bases and J by 4 bases, leaving 4 bases between them. The CDR3 covers 13 residues. The V gene's germline CDR1 is LGHDT and CDR2 YNNKEL (reference sequence). CDR3 region: CASSQDRGNTIYF. The CDR3 DNA reads as TGTGCCAGCAGCCAAGACAGGGGAAACACCATATATTTT.

The chain couples TRBV9 to TRBJ1-2; 8 nucleotides line up with TRBD1. J gave up 4 bases and V 4 bases, and 12 bases lay outside the gene matches. This CDR3 contains 16 residues. The germline gives CDR1 SGDLS, CDR2 YYNGEE. The CDR3 spells CASSSRGQGGSYGYTF. As DNA, the CDR3 is TGTGCCAGCAGCTCCAGAGGACAGGGAGGTAGCTATGGCTACACCTTC.

V is TRBV10-3 and J is TRBJ2-7; 8 positions agree with TRBD1. V gave up 0 bases and J gave up 2 bases; unmatched junction bases: 6. Germline-derived CDR1 and CDR2 are ENHRY and SYGVKD. The CDR3 covers 16 residues. The CDR3 bases are TGTGCCATCAGTGAGTCGAGGGGACAGGTGGCCTACGAGCAGTACTTC. It specifies CAISESRGQVAYEQYF.

The chain is built from TRBV6-5 and TRBJ1-1; possible D gene TRBD1, 5 bases. This CDR3 comprises 14 residues. V lost 10 bases, J lost 0 bases, and 15 bases lay in between. CDR1 and CDR2 (germline): MNHEY, SVGAGI. The CDR3 DNA reads as TGTGCCACCTCAGCGGGGCCGATGAACACTGAAGCTTTCTTT. Translating gives CATSAGPMNTEAFF.

The chain couples TRBV11-3 to TRBJ2-3; D gene uncertain. The CDR3 totals 17 residues. Trimming stripped 4 bases from V and 1 base from J, with 18 bases between. The germline gives CDR1 SGHNT, CDR2 YENEEA. The CDR3 protein is CASSSSDYRTGTDTQYF. The DNA for the CDR3 is TGTGCCAGCAGCTCAAGCGATTATCGAACGGGCACAGATACGCAGTATTTT.